The present T cell receptor beta chain was sequenced within a study of T cells of healthy individuals. TCRdb reprocessed the 5' RACE reads via MiXCR and lists one record per CDR3 protein. The sample lists around 83,000 distinct CDR3 sequences, about 5% seen once, with 6.5% to 8% in the top ten. This CDR3 contains 18 residues. Germline assignment: CDR1 SGHAT and CDR2 FQNNGV. V was cut by 5 bases and J by 3 bases, with 23 bases left in between. This sequence originates from a female donor in good health. The chain is built from TRBV11-2 and TRBJ2-4; possibly TRBD2 for D (5 bases). CDR3 nucleotide sequence: TGTGCCAGCAGCGGGAGCCCGCATCCCGAAAGCGTCAAAAACATTCAGTACTTC. Encoded protein: CASSGSPHPESVKNIQYF.